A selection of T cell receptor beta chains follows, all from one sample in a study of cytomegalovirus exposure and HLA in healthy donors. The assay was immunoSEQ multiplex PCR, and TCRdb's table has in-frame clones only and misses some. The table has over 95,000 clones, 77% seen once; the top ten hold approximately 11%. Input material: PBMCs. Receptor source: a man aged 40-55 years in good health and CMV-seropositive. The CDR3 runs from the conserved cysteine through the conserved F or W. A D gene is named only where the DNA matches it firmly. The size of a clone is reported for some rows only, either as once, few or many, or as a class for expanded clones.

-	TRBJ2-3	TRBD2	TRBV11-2	CASSLLAGGRTDTQYF	TGTGCCAGCAGCTTACTAGCGGGGGGGCGCACAGATACGCAGTATTTT
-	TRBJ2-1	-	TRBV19	CASSIAGVGEQFF	TGTGCCAGTAGTATAGCAGGGGTAGGTGAGCAGTTCTTC
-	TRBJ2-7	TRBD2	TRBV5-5	CASSLRGVFDEQYF	TGTGCCAGCAGCTTGCGGGGGGTGTTCGACGAGCAGTACTTC
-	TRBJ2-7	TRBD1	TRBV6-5	CASREGQGSSYEQYF	TGTGCCAGCAGGGAGGGACAGGGCTCATCCTACGAGCAGTACTTC
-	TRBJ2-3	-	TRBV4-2	CASSQDIEEDTQYF	TGTGCCAGCAGCCAAGATATAGAAGAAGATACGCAGTATTTT
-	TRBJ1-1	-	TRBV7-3	CASSAGGLDTEAFF	TGTGCCAGCAGCGCTGGGGGGTTAGACACTGAAGCTTTCTTT
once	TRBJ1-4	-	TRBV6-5	CASSTSGVYNEKLFF	TGTGCCAGCAGTACCTCCGGGGTTTATAATGAAAAACTGTTTTTT
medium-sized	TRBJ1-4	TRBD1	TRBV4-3	CASSHGQGPNEKLFF	TGCGCCAGCAGCCACGGACAGGGGCCTAATGAAAAACTGTTTTTT
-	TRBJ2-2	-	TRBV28	CASSFAGAPGELFF	TGTGCCAGCAGTTTTGCGGGGGCCCCCGGGGAGCTGTTTTTT
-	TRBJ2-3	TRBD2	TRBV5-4	CASSSLAGGQYF	TGTGCCAGCAGCTCATTAGCGGGGGGGCAGTATTTT
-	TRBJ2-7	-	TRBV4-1	CASSQEQGRSYEQYF	TGCGCCAGCAGCCAAGAGCAGGGTAGGTCCTACGAGCAGTACTTC
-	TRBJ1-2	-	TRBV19	CASSIDESSGFYGYTF	TGTGCCAGTAGTATAGATGAGAGTTCGGGGTTCTATGGCTACACCTTC
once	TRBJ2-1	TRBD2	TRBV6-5	CASSWTSGGEQFF	TGTGCCAGCAGTTGGACTAGCGGGGGAGAGCAGTTCTTC
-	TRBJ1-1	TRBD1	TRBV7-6	CASSLGAGGNTEAFF	TGTGCCAGCAGCTTAGGGGCAGGGGGGAACACTGAAGCTTTCTTT
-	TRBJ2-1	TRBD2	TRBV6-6	CASASGWGGNEQFF	TGTGCCAGCGCATCAGGGTGGGGGGGCAATGAGCAGTTCTTC
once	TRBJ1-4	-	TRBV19	CASTRTVLTERVFF	TGTGCCAGTACCCGGACAGTACTAACAGAAAGGGTGTTTTTT
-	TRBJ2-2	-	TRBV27	CASSLGHRFNTGELFF	TGTGCCAGCAGTTTGGGGCACAGGTTCAACACCGGGGAGCTGTTTTTT